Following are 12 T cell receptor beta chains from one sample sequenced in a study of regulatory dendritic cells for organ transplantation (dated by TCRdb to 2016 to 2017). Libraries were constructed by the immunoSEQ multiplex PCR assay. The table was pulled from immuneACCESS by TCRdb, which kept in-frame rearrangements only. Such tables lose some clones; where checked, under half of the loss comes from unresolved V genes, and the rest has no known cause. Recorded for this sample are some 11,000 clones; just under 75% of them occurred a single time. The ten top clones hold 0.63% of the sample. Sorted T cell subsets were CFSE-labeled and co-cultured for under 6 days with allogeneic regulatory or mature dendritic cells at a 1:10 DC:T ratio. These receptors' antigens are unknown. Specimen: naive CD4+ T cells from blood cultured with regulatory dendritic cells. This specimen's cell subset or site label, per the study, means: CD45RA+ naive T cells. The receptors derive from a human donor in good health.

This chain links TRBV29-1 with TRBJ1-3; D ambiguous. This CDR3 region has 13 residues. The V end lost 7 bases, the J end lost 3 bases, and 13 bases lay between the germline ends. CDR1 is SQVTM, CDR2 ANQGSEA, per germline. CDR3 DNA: TGCAGCGGAGCTTCAGGCAGTGGAAACACCATATATTTT. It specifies CSGASGSGNTIYF.

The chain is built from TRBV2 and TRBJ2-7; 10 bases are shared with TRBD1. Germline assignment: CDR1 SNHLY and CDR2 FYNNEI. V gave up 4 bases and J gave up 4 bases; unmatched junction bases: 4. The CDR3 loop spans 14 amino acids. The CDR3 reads CASSVGTGAYEQYF. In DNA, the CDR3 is TGTGCCAGCAGTGTCGGGACAGGGGCATACGAGCAGTACTTC.

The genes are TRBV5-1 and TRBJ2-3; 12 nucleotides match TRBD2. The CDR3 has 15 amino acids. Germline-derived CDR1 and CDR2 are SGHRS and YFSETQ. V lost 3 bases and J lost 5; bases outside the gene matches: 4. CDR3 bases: TGCGCCAGCAGCTCGCTAGCGGGGGGGCAAGATACGCAGTATTTT. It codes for CASSSLAGGQDTQYF.

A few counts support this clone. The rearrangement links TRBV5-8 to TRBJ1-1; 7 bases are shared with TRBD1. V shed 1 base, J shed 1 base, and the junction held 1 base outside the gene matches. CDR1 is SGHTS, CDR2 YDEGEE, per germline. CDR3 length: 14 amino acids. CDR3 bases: TGTGCCAGCAGCTTGACAGGGGCGAACACTGAAGCTTTCTTT. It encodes CASSLTGANTEAFF.

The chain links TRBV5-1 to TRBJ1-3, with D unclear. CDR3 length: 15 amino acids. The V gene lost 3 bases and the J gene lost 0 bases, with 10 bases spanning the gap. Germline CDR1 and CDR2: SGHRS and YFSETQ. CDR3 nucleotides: TGCGCCAGCAGCTCAGGACTCCTCTCTGGAAACACCATATATTTT. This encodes CASSSGLLSGNTIYF.

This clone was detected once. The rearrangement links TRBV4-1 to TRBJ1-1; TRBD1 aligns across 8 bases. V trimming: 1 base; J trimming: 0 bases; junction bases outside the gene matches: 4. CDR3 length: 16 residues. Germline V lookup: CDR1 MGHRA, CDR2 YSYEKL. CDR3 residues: CASSQVGTGVNTEAFF. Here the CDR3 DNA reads TGCGCCAGCAGCCAAGTTGGGACAGGAGTGAACACTGAAGCTTTCTTT.

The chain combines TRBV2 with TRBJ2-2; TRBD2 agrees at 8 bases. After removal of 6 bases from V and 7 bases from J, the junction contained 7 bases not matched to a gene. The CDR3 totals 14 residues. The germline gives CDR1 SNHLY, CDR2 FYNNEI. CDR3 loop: CASSPAGEGGELFF. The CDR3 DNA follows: TGTGCCAGCAGCCCAGCGGGGGAGGGCGGGGAGCTGTTTTTT.

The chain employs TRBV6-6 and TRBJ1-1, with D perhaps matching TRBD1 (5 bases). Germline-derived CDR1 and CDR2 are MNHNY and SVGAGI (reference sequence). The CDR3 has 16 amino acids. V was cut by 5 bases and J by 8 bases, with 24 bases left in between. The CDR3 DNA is TGTGCCAGCAGTAAAGGGCCTCTCTTTGGGGGGAGAGAAGCTTTCTTT. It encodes CASSKGPLFGGREAFF.

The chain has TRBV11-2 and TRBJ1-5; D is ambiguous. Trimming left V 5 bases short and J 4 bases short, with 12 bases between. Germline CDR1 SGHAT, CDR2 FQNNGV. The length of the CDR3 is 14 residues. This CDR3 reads CASSTGGRNQPQHF. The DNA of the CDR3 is TGTGCCAGCAGCACTGGAGGAAGGAATCAGCCCCAGCATTTT.

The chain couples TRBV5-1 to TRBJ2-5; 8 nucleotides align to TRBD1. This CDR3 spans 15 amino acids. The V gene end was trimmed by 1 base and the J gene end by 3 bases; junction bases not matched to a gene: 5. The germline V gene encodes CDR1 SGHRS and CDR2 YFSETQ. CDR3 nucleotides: TGCGCCAGCAGCTTGCGGGCAGGGGGCGAAGAGACCCAGTACTTC. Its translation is CASSLRAGGEETQYF.

The CDR3 sequence is CASSIDRRGNYHF. The CDR3 region has the DNA TGTGCCAGTAGTATAGATCGTAGGGGGAATTATCATTTT. The chain links TRBV19 to TRBJ1-5, with D possibly TRBD1 on 6 matching bases. Trimming took 0 bases from V and 16 from J, leaving 16 bases between them. The germline V gene encodes CDR1 LNHDA and CDR2 SQIVND (reference sequence). CDR3 length equals 13 residues.

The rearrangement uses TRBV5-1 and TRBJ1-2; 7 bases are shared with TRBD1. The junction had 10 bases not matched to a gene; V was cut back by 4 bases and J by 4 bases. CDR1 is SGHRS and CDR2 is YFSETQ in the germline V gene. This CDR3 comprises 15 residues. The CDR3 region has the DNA TGCGCCAGCAGCCCCGGGGACAGCGAGCCCTATGGCTACACCTTC. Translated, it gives CASSPGDSEPYGYTF.